A selection of T cell receptor beta chains follows, all from one sample in a study of spatial heterogeneity in lung cancer. MiXCR was run by TCRdb on the 5' RACE reads, yielding one entry per CDR3 protein. The sample lists about 7,800 distinct CDR3 sequences, 18% occurring once. The sample was lung tumor tissue, taken at surgery. The origin of the receptors is a female donor with early-stage non-small cell lung cancer. Each CDR3 is given with its conserved first and last residue. Fields, in order: CDR3 protein, CDR3 DNA, D gene, clone size, J gene, V gene. The D gene is left open where the match is weak. The listing skips clone size in some rows; elsewhere it reads once, few, many or a size class.

CDR3: CSVDSWQLYEQYF
DNA: TGCAGCGTCGATTCATGGCAACTATATGAGCAGTACTTC
D: NA
size: NA
J: TRBJ2-7
V: TRBV29-1

CDR3: CASSDRGLTNEKLFF
DNA: TGTGCCAGCAGTGACAGGGGGCTAACTAATGAAAAACTGTTTTTT
D: TRBD1
size: NA
J: TRBJ1-4
V: TRBV2

CDR3: CASRTVGGYDEKLFF
DNA: TGTGCCAGCAGGACGGTAGGGGGTTATGATGAAAAACTGTTTTTT
D: NA
size: medium-sized
J: TRBJ1-4
V: TRBV2

CDR3: CASSPGQGWEKLFF
DNA: TGCGCCAGCAGCCCGGGACAGGGATGGGAAAAACTGTTTTTT
D: TRBD1
size: medium-sized
J: TRBJ1-4
V: TRBV5-1

CDR3: CASSIRSRELFF
DNA: TGTGCCAGTAGTATTAGAAGCAGGGAGCTGTTTTTT
D: NA
size: NA
J: TRBJ2-2
V: TRBV19

CDR3: CSVELGKETQYF
DNA: TGCAGCGTTGAACTGGGAAAAGAGACCCAGTACTTC
D: NA
size: NA
J: TRBJ2-5
V: TRBV29-1

CDR3: CASSQGGKGFSNTGELFF
DNA: TGCGCCAGCAGCCAGGGCGGCAAGGGCTTTTCGAACACCGGGGAGCTGTTTTTT
D: NA
size: NA
J: TRBJ2-2
V: TRBV4-1

CDR3: CASKGQGKPNEQYF
DNA: TGTGCCAGCAAGGGACAGGGTAAGCCTAACGAGCAGTACTTC
D: TRBD1
size: NA
J: TRBJ2-7
V: TRBV6-2/TRBV6-3

CDR3: CASSVTGASTEAFF
DNA: TGTGCCAGCAGCGTGACGGGTGCCAGCACTGAAGCTTTCTTT
D: NA
size: medium-sized
J: TRBJ1-1
V: TRBV11-3

CDR3: CASSQEGPNQPQHF
DNA: TGTGCCAGCAGCCAGGAAGGGCCAAATCAGCCCCAGCATTTT
D: NA
size: few
J: TRBJ1-5
V: TRBV3-1

CDR3: CASISRAHRKNIQYF
DNA: TGTGCCAGCATTAGCAGAGCCCACCGCAAAAACATTCAGTACTTC
D: NA
size: NA
J: TRBJ2-4
V: TRBV6-2/TRBV6-3

CDR3: CASSFGGYEQYF
DNA: TGTGCCAGCAGTTTTGGGGGCTACGAGCAGTACTTC
D: NA
size: NA
J: TRBJ2-7
V: TRBV12-3/TRBV12-4

CDR3: CSAQTPGNHEQYF
DNA: TGCAGTGCTCAGACCCCCGGGAACCACGAGCAGTACTTC
D: NA
size: NA
J: TRBJ2-7
V: TRBV20-1

CDR3: CASSVGQGNYGYTF
DNA: TGCGCCAGCAGTGTTGGACAGGGCAACTATGGCTACACCTTC
D: TRBD1
size: NA
J: TRBJ1-2
V: TRBV10-2

CDR3: CASRPPGLAYTGELFF
DNA: TGTGCCAGCAGACCGCCGGGACTAGCGTATACCGGGGAGCTGTTTTTT
D: TRBD2
size: few
J: TRBJ2-2
V: TRBV7-2

CDR3: CASSPVRDVGRNEQFF
DNA: TGTGCCAGCAGCCCGGTCCGGGACGTGGGGCGCAATGAGCAGTTCTTC
D: NA
size: NA
J: TRBJ2-1
V: TRBV7-3

CDR3: CSAIGTSGRISYNEQFF
DNA: TGCAGTGCTATCGGGACTAGCGGGAGGATCTCCTACAATGAGCAGTTCTTC
D: TRBD2
size: NA
J: TRBJ2-1
V: TRBV20-1

CDR3: CAWSTPRAFSYEQYF
DNA: TGTGCCTGGAGTACCCCCCGGGCCTTCTCCTACGAGCAGTACTTC
D: NA
size: medium-sized
J: TRBJ2-7
V: TRBV30

CDR3: CSARTGEGDGYTF
DNA: TGCAGTGCTAGGACAGGGGAGGGGGATGGCTACACCTTC
D: TRBD1
size: few
J: TRBJ1-2
V: TRBV20-1

CDR3: CASSPGGTYNSPLHF
DNA: TGTGCCAGCTCACCAGGGGGCACCTATAATTCACCCCTCCACTTT
D: NA
size: large
J: TRBJ1-6
V: TRBV18

CDR3: CATSGPNQPQHF
DNA: TGTGCCACCAGTGGTCCCAATCAGCCCCAGCATTTT
D: NA
size: few
J: TRBJ1-5
V: TRBV24-1

CDR3: CSAREDEQFF
DNA: TGCAGTGCTAGAGAAGATGAGCAGTTCTTC
D: NA
size: NA
J: TRBJ2-1
V: TRBV20-1

CDR3: CSARHQDDYYNEQFF
DNA: TGCAGTGCTAGACATCAAGACGACTACTACAATGAGCAGTTCTTC
D: NA
size: few
J: TRBJ2-1
V: TRBV20-1

CDR3: CASSSPAGDTDTQYF
DNA: TGTGCCAGCAGTTCCCCCGCGGGGGACACAGATACGCAGTATTTT
D: TRBD2
size: medium-sized
J: TRBJ2-3
V: TRBV28

CDR3: CASSLWDTKTQYF
DNA: TGTGCCAGCAGCTTGTGGGATACGAAGACCCAGTACTTC
D: NA
size: few
J: TRBJ2-5
V: TRBV5-8